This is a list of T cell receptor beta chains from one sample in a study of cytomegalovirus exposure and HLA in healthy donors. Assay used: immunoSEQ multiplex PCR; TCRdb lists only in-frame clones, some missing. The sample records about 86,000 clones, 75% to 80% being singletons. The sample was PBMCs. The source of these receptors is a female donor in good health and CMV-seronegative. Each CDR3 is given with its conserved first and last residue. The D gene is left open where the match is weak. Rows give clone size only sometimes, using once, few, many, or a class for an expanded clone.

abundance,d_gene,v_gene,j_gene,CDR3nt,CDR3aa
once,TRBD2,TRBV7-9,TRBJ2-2,TGTGCCAGCAGATCTAGCGGGACCAACACCGGGGAGCTGTTTTTT,CASRSSGTNTGELFF
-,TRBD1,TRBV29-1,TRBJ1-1,TGCAGCGTTAATGGACAGGGGAACACTGAAGCTTTCTTT,CSVNGQGNTEAFF
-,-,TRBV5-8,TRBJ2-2,TGTGCCAGCAGCTCTGGAGGGAGCACCGTGAACACCGGGGAGCTGTTTTTT,CASSSGGSTVNTGELFF
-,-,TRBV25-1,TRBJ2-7,TGTGCCAGCAGTTCTTCCGGGACCTACGAGCAGTACTTC,CASSSSGTYEQYF
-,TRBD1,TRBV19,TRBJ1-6,TGTGCCAGTAGTATAACCAGGGGGGATTTTAATTCACCCCTCCACTTT,CASSITRGDFNSPLHF
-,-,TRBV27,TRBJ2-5,TGTGCCAGCAGTCACACCTTCGGACAGAGCCAAGAGACCCAGTACTTC,CASSHTFGQSQETQYF
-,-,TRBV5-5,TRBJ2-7,TGTGCCAGCAGCTTGGCCCTGCGGGCCGAGCAGTACTTC,CASSLALRAEQYF
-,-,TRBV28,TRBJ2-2,TGTGCCAGCAGCCTAGGGGGTACCGGGGAGCTGTTTTTT,CASSLGGTGELFF
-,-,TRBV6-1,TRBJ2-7,TGTGCCAGCAGCCAACTCCCCTCGGGAGAGCAGTACTTC,CASSQLPSGEQYF
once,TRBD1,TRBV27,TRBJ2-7,TGTGCCAGCAGTCCCCAGACAGGGATTTCCTACGAGCAGTACTTC,CASSPQTGISYEQYF
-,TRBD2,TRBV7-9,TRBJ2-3,TGTGCCAGCGAGAGAGAAGCGGGGCCCTTAGGGACGCAGTATTTT,CASEREAGPLGTQYF
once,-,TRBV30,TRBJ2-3,TGTGCCTGGAGCAGGGGAGAGGGCACAGATACGCAGTATTTT,CAWSRGEGTDTQYF
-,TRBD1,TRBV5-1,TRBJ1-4,TGCGCCAGCAGCTTTGAGGGGGCATGGACTAATGAAAAACTGTTTTTT,CASSFEGAWTNEKLFF
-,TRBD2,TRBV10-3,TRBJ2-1,TGTGCCATCAGTGATGGGACTAGCGGGGGGGGCGGTGAGCAGTTCTTC,CAISDGTSGGGGEQFF
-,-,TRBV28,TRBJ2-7,TGTGCCAGCAGTAAGACTAGGTACGAGCAGTACTTC,CASSKTRYEQYF
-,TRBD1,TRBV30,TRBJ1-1,TGTGCCTGGAGCCCCGTTAATACAGGGGAAGGCACTGAAGCTTTCTTT,CAWSPVNTGEGTEAFF
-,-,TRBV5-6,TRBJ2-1,TGTGCCAGCAGCTTTTCACAGGAAGAGCAGTTCTTC,CASSFSQEEQFF
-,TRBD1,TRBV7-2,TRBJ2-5,TGTGCCAGCAGGCCCACAGGGGCCCCTGAGACCCAGTACTTC,CASRPTGAPETQYF
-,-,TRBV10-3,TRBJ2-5,TGTGCCATCAGTGAGGTTCTAGCCCAAGAGACCCAGTACTTC,CAISEVLAQETQYF
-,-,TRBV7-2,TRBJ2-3,TGTGCCAGCAGCTTAAGCACTTTCCTCCCAGATACGCAGTATTTT,CASSLSTFLPDTQYF
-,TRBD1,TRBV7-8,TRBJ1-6,TGTGCCAGCAGCCTACAGGGGGTATGGAATTCACCCCTCCACTTT,CASSLQGVWNSPLHF
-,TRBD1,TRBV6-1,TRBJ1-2,TGTGCCAGCAGTGAAGTAGGACAGGGCGGCGGCTACACCTTC,CASSEVGQGGGYTF
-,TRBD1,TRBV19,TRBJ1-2,TGTGCCAGTAGTACCCCCGGGCAGGGGGCCTACTATGGCTACACCTTC,CASSTPGQGAYYGYTF
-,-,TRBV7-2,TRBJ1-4,TGTGCCAGCAGCTTAGGATCCAGGGTGGCCGAAAAACTGTTTTTT,CASSLGSRVAEKLFF
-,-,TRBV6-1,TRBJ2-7,TGTGCCAGCAGTGAAGCGGGGGCGTCCTCCTACGAGCAGTACTTC,CASSEAGASSYEQYF
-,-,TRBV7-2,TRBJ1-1,TGTGCCAGCGAAGGACAGATGAACACTGAAGCTTTCTTT,CASEGQMNTEAFF
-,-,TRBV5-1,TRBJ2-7,TGCGCCAGCAGCTTTGAAGCGGAGAGCTCCTACGAGCAGTACTTC,CASSFEAESSYEQYF
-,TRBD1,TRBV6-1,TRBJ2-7,TGTGCCAGCAGTGGGGGACAGGACTACGAGCAGTACTTC,CASSGGQDYEQYF
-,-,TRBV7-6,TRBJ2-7,TGTGCCAGCAGCACAGGGCCGGGCTCCTACGAGCAGTACTTC,CASSTGPGSYEQYF
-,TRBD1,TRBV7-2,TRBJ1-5,TGTGCCAGCAGCCCGGACAGGGGGAGCGGGCCCCAGCATTTT,CASSPDRGSGPQHF
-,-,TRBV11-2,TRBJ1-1,TGTGCCAGCAGCTTCGGCAGGGCCGTCACTGAAGCTTTCTTT,CASSFGRAVTEAFF
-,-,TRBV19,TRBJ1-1,TGTGCCAGTAGTATAGGCAGGAACACTGAAGCTTTCTTT,CASSIGRNTEAFF
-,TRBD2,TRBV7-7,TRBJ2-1,TGTGCTAGCAGCCAGACTAGCGGGAGTGGAGATGAGCAGTTCTTC,CASSQTSGSGDEQFF
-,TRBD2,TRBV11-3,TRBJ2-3,TGTGCCAGCAGCCAAATAGCGGGAGGCCGGGGGGATACGCAGTATTTT,CASSQIAGGRGDTQYF
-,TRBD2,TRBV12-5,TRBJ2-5,TGTGCTAGTGGTTTGACTAGCGAAGAGACCCAGTACTTC,CASGLTSEETQYF
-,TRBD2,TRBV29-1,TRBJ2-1,TGCAGCGGGGACACTAGCGGGGGGGCCTCTGAGCAGTTCTTC,CSGDTSGGASEQFF
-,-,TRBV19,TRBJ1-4,TGTGCCAGTACCTCGGCGGGGGAAAAACTGTTTTTT,CASTSAGEKLFF